A selection of T cell receptor beta chains follows, all from one sample in a study of T cell responses to AZD1222 COVID-19 vaccine. Sequencing used immunoSEQ multiplex PCR; TCRdb keeps in-frame clones, though not all of them. This table holds more than 95,000 clones, over 70% found once. The sample here was peripheral blood, taken on day 0 of AZD1222 vaccination. The receptor set was obtained from an adult in good health. CDR3s include the opening cysteine and the closing phenylalanine or tryptophan. D genes are given only for firm matches. Where a row states a size, it is once, few, many or the class of an expanded clone; other rows omit it.

d_call clone_size j_call v_call cdr3_nt cdr3_aa
- once TRBJ2-2 TRBV11-3 TGTGCCAGCAGCTTAGATGGGCGGCGGGGCCCGAACACCGGGGAGCTGTTTTTT CASSLDGRRGPNTGELFF
- - TRBJ1-2 TRBV2 TGTGCCAGCAGAGCCACCACAGGGAACTATGGCTACACCTTC CASRATTGNYGYTF
TRBD2 - TRBJ2-3 TRBV11-2 TGTGCCAGCAGCTTAGTTGGAGCGGGGGGGTACTATACGCAGTATTTT CASSLVGAGGYYTQYF
- - TRBJ2-7 TRBV29-1 TGCAGCGTTTGTTATACAGGGAACGAGCAGTACTTC CSVCYTGNEQYF
TRBD1 medium-sized TRBJ1-1 TRBV4-1 TGCGCCAGCAGCCAAGTTTGGGACAGGGGGAACACTGAAGCTTTCTTT CASSQVWDRGNTEAFF
TRBD1 - TRBJ2-7 TRBV19 TGTGCCAGTAGTTCCCTGACAGGGGGCCTCTCCTACGAGCAGTACTTC CASSSLTGGLSYEQYF
- once TRBJ2-1 TRBV11-3 TGTGCCAGCAGCTACAGGACTACCCCGGATGAGCAGTTCTTC CASSYRTTPDEQFF
- - TRBJ1-3 TRBV9 TGTGCCAGCAGCGTAGAAGGAGGGGTTGGAAACACCATATATTTT CASSVEGGVGNTIYF
- - TRBJ1-3 TRBV18 TGTGCCAGCTCACCGAACCCAGGACGGGTCTCTGGAAACACCATATATTTT CASSPNPGRVSGNTIYF
TRBD1 - TRBJ2-3 TRBV27 TGTGCCAGCAGGAGACAGGGTAGCACAGATACGCAGTATTTT CASRRQGSTDTQYF
- once TRBJ2-7 TRBV30 TGTGCCTGGAGTGTAGCTTACGAGCAGTACTTC CAWSVAYEQYF
- - TRBJ2-3 TRBV7-9 TGTGCCAGCAGCGTAGATCGTGGGAATACGCAGTATTTT CASSVDRGNTQYF
- - TRBJ1-4 TRBV19 TGTGCCAGTAGTCCCAACCGGGGAGCAACTAATGAAAAACTGTTTTTT CASSPNRGATNEKLFF
- - TRBJ2-7 TRBV5-1 TGCGCCAGCAGCTTGGCTGATGAGGGGCGCACCATTTCTTACGAGCAGTACTTC CASSLADEGRTISYEQYF
- - TRBJ1-1 TRBV5-4 TGTGCCAGCAGCCGGCTACAGGGAGCCTACACTGAAGCTTTCTTT CASSRLQGAYTEAFF
TRBD2 - TRBJ2-7 TRBV20-1 TGCAGTGCTAGTGTAGCGGGGGACCCCTTGGAGCAGTACTTC CSASVAGDPLEQYF
TRBD1 - TRBJ1-4 TRBV7-9 TGTGCCAGCGCCGGGACAGGGGTTCCCTCAACTAATGAAAAACTGTTTTTT CASAGTGVPSTNEKLFF
- - TRBJ2-1 TRBV5-6 TGTGCCAGCAGCTTGGCAGCGGTATTCTCCTACAATGAGCAGTTCTTC CASSLAAVFSYNEQFF
- - TRBJ1-6 TRBV19 TGTGCCAGTAGTAAGAAGGTTGATTCACCCCTCCACTTT CASSKKVDSPLHF
TRBD1 - TRBJ2-1 TRBV18 TGTGCCAGCTCACAGGGACAGAACAATGAGCAGTTCTTC CASSQGQNNEQFF
TRBD2 - TRBJ2-3 TRBV5-1 TGCGCCAGCAGCCCCCCACTAGCGGGGATCACAGATACGCAGTATTTT CASSPPLAGITDTQYF
- - TRBJ2-1 TRBV3-1/TRBV3-2 TGTGCCAGCAGCCAAGATCTCCTGCTAGCGGAGCAGTTCTTC CASSQDLLLAEQFF
TRBD1 - TRBJ1-4 TRBV18 TGTGCCAGCTCCCCCGCTCCGGGGGGGACAGGAAAACTGTTTTTT CASSPAPGGTGKLFF
TRBD2 - TRBJ2-3 TRBV27 TGTGCCACTTGGGGACTAGGAGGCACAGATACGCAGTATTTT CATWGLGGTDTQYF
- - TRBJ2-1 TRBV11-3 TGTGCCAGCAGCTTACGTTCGGGCGTGGAGCAGTTCTTC CASSLRSGVEQFF
- - TRBJ2-2 TRBV6-2/TRBV6-3 TGTGCCAGCAGTCGACAGTTAGGGACCGGGGAGCTGTTTTTT CASSRQLGTGELFF
TRBD2 - TRBJ2-7 TRBV19 TGTGCCAGTAGTATTTCAGGGACTAGCTCCCTCGAGCAGTACTTC CASSISGTSSLEQYF
TRBD2 - TRBJ2-1 TRBV5-1 TGCGCCAGCAGCCCGGGACTAGCGGGCAATGAGCAGTTCTTC CASSPGLAGNEQFF
- once TRBJ2-7 TRBV28 TGTGCCAGCAGCTCCGGGACATGGTATTCCTCCTACGAGCAGTACTTC CASSSGTWYSSYEQYF
- - TRBJ2-2 TRBV9 TGTGCCAGCGGAGCGAACACCGGGGAGCTGTTTTTT CASGANTGELFF
TRBD1 - TRBJ1-1 TRBV9 TGTGCCAGCAGCCCCGGTGGACAGGGTCCCACTGAAGCTTTCTTT CASSPGGQGPTEAFF
- - TRBJ2-2 TRBV7-6 TGTGCCAGCAGCTTAGAGAACTGGGGGACCGGGGAGCTGTTTTTT CASSLENWGTGELFF
- - TRBJ2-2 TRBV27 TGTGCCAGCAGTTTTTACCTCACCGGGGAGCTGTTTTTT CASSFYLTGELFF